This T cell receptor (beta chain) was observed in a study of shared clonotypes between healthy human individuals. Study-wide findings and caveats: Shared clonotypes: approximately 5.3% naive CD4, about 3.3% naive CD8, 2% to 2.5% memory CD4, more than 0.3% memory CD8. The study found lower generation probabilities in non-shared clonotypes than in those shared by all four donors.

In the study's own analysis: Junction-only sequences without quality scores came from ImmunoSEQ, so filtering differed. Generated by immunoSEQ multiplex PCR, the TCRdb table keeps only in-frame clones and is missing some. V and J calls and clone size follow that table, whereas D and trimming were derived from the DNA. The sample shows 2.3 million or so clones, 93% of them seen only once. A word on this clone: The antigen remains undetermined.

Germline V gives CDR1 MGHRA, CDR2 YSYEKL. V lost 4 bases and J 5 bases, leaving 18 bases between the germline ends. CDR3 length: 16 residues. This sequence was found in a man between 18 and 29 years old in good health. Some clones in this sample may be carry-over from other donors' samples. This sequence joins TRBV4-1 and TRBJ2-1, with D possibly called TRBD1 or TRBD2 (5 bases each). Sequenced sample: naive CD4+ T cells from PBMCs. Regarding subset: CD45RA+ positively selected. CDR3 nucleotide sequence: TGCGCCAGCAGCCCAGATACGGGACGCCAAAACAATGAGCAGTTCTTC. Protein product: CASSPDTGRQNNEQFF.